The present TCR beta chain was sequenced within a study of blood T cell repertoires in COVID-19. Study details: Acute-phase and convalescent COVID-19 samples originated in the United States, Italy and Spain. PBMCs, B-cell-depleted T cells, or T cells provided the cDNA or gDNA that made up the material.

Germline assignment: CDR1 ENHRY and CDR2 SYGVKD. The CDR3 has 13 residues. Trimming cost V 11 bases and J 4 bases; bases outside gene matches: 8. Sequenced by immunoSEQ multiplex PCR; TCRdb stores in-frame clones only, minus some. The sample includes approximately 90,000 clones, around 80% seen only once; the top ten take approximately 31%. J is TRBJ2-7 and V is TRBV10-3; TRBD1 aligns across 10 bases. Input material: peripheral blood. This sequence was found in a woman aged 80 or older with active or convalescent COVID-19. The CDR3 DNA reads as TGTGCCTCTCATCCGGACAGGGGGTACGAGCAGTACTTC. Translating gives CASHPDRGYEQYF.